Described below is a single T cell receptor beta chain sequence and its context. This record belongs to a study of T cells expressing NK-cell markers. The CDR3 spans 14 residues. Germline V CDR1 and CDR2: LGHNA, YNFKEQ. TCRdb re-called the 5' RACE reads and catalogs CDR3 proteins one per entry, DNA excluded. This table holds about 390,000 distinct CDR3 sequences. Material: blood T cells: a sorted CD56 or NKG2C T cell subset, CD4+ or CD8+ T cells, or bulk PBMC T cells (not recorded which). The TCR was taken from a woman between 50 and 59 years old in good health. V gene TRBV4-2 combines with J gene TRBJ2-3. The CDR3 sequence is CASSQEGTSNTQYF.